These 7 T cell receptor beta chains share one sample of origin, sequenced in a study of OX40 agonist ivuxolimab in advanced cancers. TCRdb's copy holds only in-frame clones and misses some; the assay was immunoSEQ multiplex PCR. The data contain around 70,000 clones, about 82% of them singletons. The specimen comprised CD4+ or CD8+ T cells sorted from blood, sampled in a trial of the OX40 agonist ivuxolimab. These receptors all come from an adult with an advanced solid tumor such as melanoma, head and neck, liver or kidney cancer.

The rearrangement uses TRBV5-4 and TRBJ2-6; unclear D gene. The CDR3 has 16 residues. The germline gives CDR1 SGHNT, CDR2 YYREEE (reference sequence). V was clipped by 1 base and J by 4 bases, with 12 bases between them. In DNA, the CDR3 is TGTGCCAGCAGCTTGTTTCCGACAATAGGGGCCAACGTCCTGACTTTC. Translating gives CASSLFPTIGANVLTF.

This chain uses TRBV9 with TRBJ1-4; D possibly corresponds to TRBD1 (6 bases). The V end was cut by 5 bases, the J end by 8 bases, with 16 bases between. The CDR3 sequence is 14 residues long. The V gene's germline CDR1 is SGDLS and CDR2 YYNGEE. The CDR3 spells CASSRGLGEEKLFF. The CDR3 DNA reads TGTGCCAGCAGTCGGGGGCTGGGAGAGGAAAAACTGTTTTTT. The whole variable domain, remainder taken from reference TRBV9 and TRBJ1-4, is DSGVTQTPKHLITATGQRVTLRCSPRSGDLSVYWYQQSLDQGLQFLIQYYNGEERAKGNILERFSAQQFPDLHSELNLSSLELGDSALYFCASSRGLGEEKLFFGSGTQLSVL.

The chain is built from TRBV27 and TRBJ1-5; D is unclear. Germline V CDR1 and CDR2: MNHEY, SMNVEV (reference sequence). This CDR3 has 16 residues. Trimming took 6 bases from V and 7 from J, leaving 22 bases between them. For the CDR3, the DNA is TGTGCCAGCAGACAAACTATATCTGGTCGCGGCCAGCCCCAGCATTTT. Translation: CASRQTISGRGQPQHF.

The rearrangement uses TRBV7-2 and TRBJ2-5; 8 bases map to TRBD1. TRBJ2-7 explains the end of the DNA better; the J call may be wrong. Germline-derived CDR1 and CDR2 are SGHTA and FQGNSA. This CDR3 comprises 15 residues. The CDR3 loop reads CASSLVQGAMGEQYF. CDR3 nucleotide sequence: TGTGCCAGCAGCTTAGTCCAGGGGGCGATGGGCGAGCAGTACTTC.

The J gene is TRBJ2-1, the V gene TRBV27; 8 bases match TRBD1. The trim removed 9 bases at V and 6 bases at J, leaving 7 bases unmatched. Germline V lookup: CDR1 MNHEY, CDR2 SMNVEV (reference sequence). This CDR3 comprises 13 residues. This CDR3 is CASSDRVLNEQFF. DNA for the CDR3: TGTGCCAGTTCGGACAGGGTTCTCAATGAGCAGTTCTTC.

The chain combines TRBV7-2 with TRBJ2-2; tentative D call: TRBD1 (6 bases). Germline V gives CDR1 SGHTA, CDR2 FQGNSA. Trimming took 6 bases from V and 0 from J, leaving 14 bases between them. There are 16 residues in the CDR3. The CDR3 reads CASSFWGQTNTGELFF. The CDR3 region has the DNA TGTGCCAGCAGTTTCTGGGGACAAACGAACACCGGGGAGCTGTTTTTT.

The sample holds a few counts of this clone. The chain couples TRBV9 to TRBJ2-3; possibly TRBD1 or TRBD2 for D (5 bases each). The CDR3 is 13 amino acids. CDR1 and CDR2 (germline): SGDLS, YYNGEE. The CDR3 bases are TGTCCTTGGTCCCATAAAGGGGAGGATACGCAGTATTTT. This codes for CPWSHKGEDTQYF.